These 31 T cell receptor beta chains came from one sample sequenced in a study of blood T cell repertoires in COVID-19. Libraries were prepared by immunoSEQ multiplex PCR; TCRdb keeps only in-frame clonotypes and omits some of them. The sample yields about 220,000 clones, roughly 80% seen once. The specimen was PBMCs or T cells enriched from blood (not recorded which). The receptors derive from a woman aged 40-49 years with acute COVID-19.

J is TRBJ2-1 and V is TRBV9, with a tentative D call TRBD1 (7 bases). V was clipped by 0 bases and J by 7 bases, with 11 bases between them. The length of the CDR3 is 14 residues. CDR1 and CDR2 (germline): SGDLS, YYNGEE. The CDR3 region is CASSVDPGGNEQFF. The CDR3 nucleotides are TGTGCCAGCAGCGTAGATCCAGGGGGGAATGAGCAGTTCTTC. The variable domain in full, with the rest retrieved from reference TRBV9 and TRBJ2-1, is DSGVTQTPKHLITATGQRVTLRCSPRSGDLSVYWYQQSLDQGLQFLIQYYNGEERAKGNILERFSAQQFPDLHSELNLSSLELGDSALYFCASSVDPGGNEQFFGPGTRLTVL.

Only one count was recorded for this clone. The chain uses TRBV7-8 and TRBJ1-1; no definite D call. The CDR3 is 12 amino acids. Deletions cut 4 bases from V and 6 bases from J, with 9 bases between. Germline V gene data show CDR1 as SGHVS and CDR2 as FQNEAQ. DNA of the CDR3: TGTGCCAGCAGCTCTTCTCCGGCTGAAGCTTTCTTT. It encodes CASSSSPAEAFF.

The rearrangement uses TRBV7-2 and TRBJ1-1; 8 bases are a match to TRBD1. Germline-derived CDR1 and CDR2 are SGHTA and FQGNSA. The CDR3 sequence is 16 residues long. J lost 0 bases, V lost 5 bases, and 8 bases had no gene match. This CDR3 is CASSPRTGWVNTEAFF. DNA of the CDR3: TGTGCCAGCAGCCCCCGGACAGGGTGGGTGAACACTGAAGCTTTCTTT.

The V gene is TRBV2, the J gene TRBJ1-1; weak D call: TRBD1 (5 bases). The CDR3 runs 14 residues. Trimming cost V 8 bases and J 4 bases, with 17 bases left between them. In germline, CDR1 is SNHLY, CDR2 FYNNEI. The CDR3 loop reads CASQGLSLITEAFF. In nucleotides, the CDR3 is TGTGCCAGCCAGGGACTTTCCTTAATCACTGAAGCTTTCTTT.

This chain connects TRBV4-3 to TRBJ1-4; TRBD1 aligns across 7 bases. Germline V CDR1 and CDR2: LGHNA, YSLEER. The CDR3 has 13 residues. J was trimmed by 8 bases and V by 3 bases; bases with no gene match: 3. The CDR3 region is CASSQAGGEKLFF. CDR3 nucleotides: TGCGCCAGCAGCCAGGCAGGGGGGGAAAAACTGTTTTTT.

The chain joins TRBV18 to TRBJ1-2; 7 bases map to TRBD1. The CDR3 covers 17 residues. V shed 3 bases and J 3 bases; nucleotides not matched to a gene: 13. The V gene's germline CDR1 is KGHSH and CDR2 LQKENI. The DNA for the CDR3 is TGTGCCAGCTCACCTACGGGTGGAGGGGGCAGTGACTATGGCTACACCTTC. Translation: CASSPTGGGGSDYGYTF.

The table lists this clone with a count of one. V usage is TRBV5-8 and J usage is TRBJ1-1, with TRBD1 matching 10 bases. V shed 4 bases and J 10 bases; nucleotides not matched to a gene: 13. CDR3 size: 15 residues. Per germline, CDR1 SGHTS and CDR2 YDEGEE. DNA of the CDR3: TGTGCCAGCAGCCATCCCAGCCCCGGGACAGGGGTAGCTTTCTTT. It yields the protein CASSHPSPGTGVAFF.

The genes are TRBV14 and TRBJ2-3; TRBD1 aligns across 10 bases. The V segment lost 4 bases and the J segment 3 bases; nucleotides outside the gene matches: 4. The CDR3 is made up of 15 amino acids. Germline CDR1 reads SGHDN; CDR2 reads FVKESK. CDR3 residues: CASSRQGAGTDTQYF. The CDR3, as DNA: TGTGCCAGCAGCCGACAGGGGGCTGGGACAGATACGCAGTATTTT.

With respect to this clone: Relative to the germline gene, one junction end is altered; a read error may explain this. The chain employs TRBV6-1 and TRBJ2-1; 10 nucleotides match TRBD2. The CDR3 covers 16 residues. Germline V gene lookup returns CDR1 MNHNS and CDR2 SASEGT. The CDR3, as DNA: TGTGCCGGCAGTGAAAAGAAGGCTAGCGGGGGCCTTACCAGATTCTTC. Translating gives CAGSEKKASGGLTRFF.

The V and J genes are TRBV27 and TRBJ2-3, with D possibly TRBD1 on 5 matching bases. The V gene's germline CDR1 is MNHEY and CDR2 SMNVEV (reference sequence). V shed 2 bases and J shed 2 bases, with 11 bases lying between them. The CDR3 sequence is 15 residues long. CDR3 coding DNA: TGTGCCAGCAGTTTAGGCAGGGCCCCCACAGATACGCAGTATTTT. Translated: CASSLGRAPTDTQYF.

For this clone: A junction end diverges from the germline sequence, so it may reflect a read error. The chain employs TRBV5-4 and TRBJ1-4; TRBD1 matches at 7 bases. Germline CDR1 reads SGHNT; CDR2 reads YYREEE (reference sequence). CDR3 length equals 19 residues. CDR3: CASSLGGGGESTRVNASDF. CDR3 DNA sequence: TGTGCCAGCAGCTTGGGTGGAGGGGGCGAGTCCACAAGGGTTAATGCCTCCGATTTT.

J is TRBJ1-2 and V is TRBV27; 8 nucleotides line up with TRBD1. With 2 bases clipped from V and 6 bases from J, the junction kept 8 bases outside the gene matches. The germline V gene has CDR1 MNHEY and CDR2 SMNVEV (reference sequence). The CDR3 extends over 15 amino acids. CDR3 amino acids: CASSLLRTGNNGYTF. For the CDR3, the DNA is TGTGCCAGCAGTTTACTTCGGACAGGGAATAATGGCTACACCTTC.

The genes are TRBV5-6 and TRBJ2-4; TRBD1 aligns across 7 bases. J gave up 6 bases and V 0 bases, and 12 bases lay outside the gene matches. CDR3 length equals 17 residues. Looked up from germline, CDR1 is SGHDT and CDR2 is YYEEEE. Here the CDR3 reads CASSLADGRGLGNIQYF. The CDR3, as DNA: TGTGCCAGCAGCTTGGCCGATGGCAGGGGGTTAGGAAACATTCAGTACTTC. The full variable domain, its missing parts supplied by reference TRBV5-6 and TRBJ2-4, is DAGVTQSPTHLIKTRGQQVTLRCSPKSGHDTVSWYQQALGQGPQFIFQYYEEEERQRGNFPDRFSGHQFPNYSSELNVNALLLGDSALYLCASSLADGRGLGNIQYFGAGTRLSVL.

The rearrangement links TRBV2 to TRBJ2-1; TRBD1 matches 8 bases. This CDR3 is 14 amino acids long. J was trimmed by 4 bases and V by 9 bases; bases with no gene match: 8. The germline gives CDR1 SNHLY, CDR2 FYNNEI. Here the CDR3 reads CASIPGQGYNEQFF. CDR3 bases: TGTGCCAGTATCCCCGGACAGGGATACAATGAGCAGTTCTTC.

Regarding this clone: This may be a read error, as it is one base from a much larger clone. The rearrangement joins TRBV9 to TRBJ1-1, with D possibly TRBD1 on 5 matching bases. This CDR3 has 13 residues. Germline V gene lookup returns CDR1 SGDLS and CDR2 YYNGEE. V lost 3 bases to trimming and J lost 0 bases, with 6 bases between them. The CDR3 is CASSARVNTEAFF. Here the CDR3 DNA reads TGTGCCAGCAGCGCCAGGGTGAACACTGAAGCTTTCTTT. The whole variable domain, remainder taken from reference TRBV9 and TRBJ1-1, is DSGVTQTPKHLITATGQRVTLRCSPRSGDLSVYWYQQSLDQGLQFLIQYYNGEERAKGNILERFSAQQFPDLHSELNLSSLELGDSALYFCASSARVNTEAFFGQGTRLTVV.

The gene calls are TRBV5-1 and TRBJ2-7; 11 nucleotides line up with TRBD2. V gave up 7 bases and J gave up 2 bases; unmatched junction bases: 11. In germline, CDR1 is SGHRS, CDR2 YFSETQ. The CDR3 runs to 16 residues. CDR3 nucleotides: TGCGCCAGCGGATTCGATGATAGCGGGGGGGCCTACGAGCAGTACTTC. This translates into CASGFDDSGGAYEQYF.

CDR3 protein: CASSPGGTETYSNQPQHF. The CDR3 region has the DNA TGCGCCAGCAGCCCGGGCGGGACAGAAACGTATAGCAATCAGCCCCAGCATTTT. The chain combines TRBV4-3 with TRBJ1-5, with 7 bases that match TRBD1. Germline V gives CDR1 LGHNA, CDR2 YSLEER. The CDR3 extends over 18 amino acids. V was pared by 4 bases and J by 0 bases, with 12 bases of the junction left unmatched.

This chain uses TRBV24-1 with TRBJ2-1; D remains ambiguous. Germline V gene sequence: CDR1 KGHDR, CDR2 SFDVKD. Between the trimmed V and J ends, which lost 2 bases and 9 bases, there was a span of 7 bases. This CDR3 has 12 amino acids. In nucleotides, the CDR3 is TGTGCCACCAGTGATTCCTCTATTGAGCAGTTCTTC. Its translation is CATSDSSIEQFF.

A word on this clone: Since a much larger clone is just one base distant, this may be a read error. This chain uses TRBV5-5 with TRBJ2-2; D gene unclear. V was trimmed by 3 bases and J by 3 bases, leaving 3 bases between them. This CDR3 contains 12 residues. In germline, CDR1 is SGHKS, CDR2 YYEKEE (reference sequence). The CDR3 sequence: CASSSYTGELFF. Here the CDR3 DNA reads TGTGCCAGCAGCTCTTACACCGGGGAGCTGTTTTTT. Full variable domain (outside the CDR3, taken from reference TRBV5-5 and TRBJ2-2): DAGVTQSPTHLIKTRGQQVTLRCSPISGHKSVSWYQQVLGQGPQFIFQYYEKEERGRGNFPDRFSARQFPNYSSELNVNALLLGDSALYLCASSSYTGELFFGEGSRLTVL.

In this sample, this clone turned up a few times. V gene TRBV6-5 combines with J gene TRBJ2-1; 10 bases match TRBD2. J lost 6 bases, V lost 5 bases, and 7 bases had no gene match. Germline CDR1 MNHEY, CDR2 SVGAGI. The CDR3 runs 15 residues. This CDR3 reads CASSPSAGGPNEQFF. DNA for the CDR3: TGTGCCAGCAGTCCCTCAGCGGGGGGGCCCAATGAGCAGTTCTTC.

CDR3 region: CASSLPPNSRNTEAFF. DNA for the CDR3: TGTGCCAGCAGCTTACCCCCAAATAGCAGAAACACTGAAGCTTTCTTT. The V gene is TRBV7-2, the J gene TRBJ1-1; D is unclear. V was shortened by 2 bases and J by 2 bases, with 15 bases between the two germline ends. Germline V gene data show CDR1 as SGHTA and CDR2 as FQGNSA. The CDR3 loop spans 16 amino acids. Supplemented by reference TRBV7-2 and TRBJ1-1, the full variable domain reads GAGVSQSPSNKVTEKGKDVELRCDPISGHTALYWYRQSLGQGLEFLIYFQGNSAPDKSGLPSDRFSAERTGGSVSTLTIQRTQQEDSAVYLCASSLPPNSRNTEAFFGQGTRLTVV.

This clone was recorded a few times. The chain links TRBV10-3 to TRBJ2-7; 9 nucleotides match TRBD2. The junction had 6 bases not matched to a gene; V was cut back by 3 bases and J by 3 bases. Germline CDR1 ENHRY, CDR2 SYGVKD. The CDR3 is made up of 15 amino acids. The CDR3 DNA is TGTGCCATCAGTGACTGGGCTAGCGGGGACTACGAGCAGTACTTC. Translation gives CAISDWASGDYEQYF.

This clone was seen a single time. This chain links TRBV6-5 with TRBJ2-5; D is perhaps TRBD2 (6 bases). The length of the CDR3 is 15 residues. Germline V CDR1 and CDR2: MNHEY, SVGAGI. Between the trimmed V and J ends, which lost 5 bases and 3 bases, there was a span of 16 bases. This CDR3 reads CASSPSGTSEETQYF. CDR3 nucleotides: TGTGCCAGCAGTCCTTCCGGGACTTCCGAAGAGACCCAGTACTTC.

The chain uses TRBV5-4 and TRBJ1-2, with no clear D. Germline values: CDR1 SGHNT, CDR2 YYREEE (reference sequence). The V and J ends lost 1 base and 4 bases respectively, with 11 bases between them. This CDR3 has 14 amino acids. CDR3 residues: CASSLTGSGYGYTF. CDR3 DNA sequence: TGTGCCAGCAGCTTGACGGGTTCGGGCTATGGCTACACCTTC. The entire variable domain, with the rest obtained from reference TRBV5-4 and TRBJ1-2, is as follows: ETGVTQSPTHLIKTRGQQVTLRCSSQSGHNTVSWYQQALGQGPQFIFQYYREEENGRGNFPPRFSGLQFPNYSSELNVNALELDDSALYLCASSLTGSGYGYTFGSGTRLTVV.

This chain links TRBV20-1 with TRBJ2-2; D may be TRBD2 (6 bases). The CDR3 has 18 residues. Germline CDR1 and CDR2: DFQATT and SNEGSKA (reference sequence). Trimming took off 3 bases at V and 5 bases at J, with 25 bases between the two ends. The CDR3 DNA follows: TGCAGTGCTAGTGTTGGTAGCGGACTGCTATTGGGAACCGGGGAGCTGTTTTTT. It yields the protein CSASVGSGLLLGTGELFF.

The table lists this clone with a count of one. The gene calls are TRBV5-6 and TRBJ1-2; 9 bases map to TRBD1. Germline-derived CDR1 and CDR2 are SGHDT and YYEEEE. The V gene end was trimmed by 5 bases and the J gene end by 4 bases; junction bases not matched to a gene: 15. CDR3 length equals 17 residues. The CDR3 DNA reads TGTGCCAGCAGTCCCGGACAGGGGAGGTTTAGATCCTATGGCTACACCTTC. Translated: CASSPGQGRFRSYGYTF.

This clone was detected a few times. The chain combines TRBV10-2 with TRBJ2-2; the D gene is possibly TRBD2 (5 bases). CDR1 WSHSY and CDR2 SAAADI come from the germline V gene. V was shortened by 6 bases and J by 4 bases, with 12 bases between the two germline ends. The CDR3 covers 14 residues. CDR3 loop: CASRTGWSTGELFF. The CDR3 DNA sequence: TGCGCCAGCAGAACGGGATGGAGCACCGGGGAGCTGTTTTTT.

This clone was picked up a small number of times. The gene calls are TRBV2 and TRBJ2-7, with D possibly matching TRBD1 (5 bases). The ends were cut back, 3 bases at V and 7 bases at J, with 19 bases in the middle. The CDR3 runs 15 residues. Germline V gives CDR1 SNHLY, CDR2 FYNNEI. The CDR3 loop reads CASSEFQGQGREQYF. In DNA, the CDR3 is TGTGCCAGCAGTGAGTTCCAGGGCCAAGGGCGGGAGCAGTACTTC.

The table lists this clone with many counts. V and J are TRBV24-1 and TRBJ2-2; no clear D gene. The CDR3 runs to 12 residues. Germline V gene lookup returns CDR1 KGHDR and CDR2 SFDVKD. V was trimmed by 5 bases and J by 6 bases, leaving 6 bases between them. CDR3 residues: CATSASAGELFF. For the CDR3, the DNA is TGTGCCACCAGTGCTTCGGCCGGGGAGCTGTTTTTT.

The chain links TRBV2 to TRBJ2-3, with D hard to call. Trimming took 2 bases from V and 2 from J, leaving 8 bases between them. Per the germline V gene, CDR1 is SNHLY and CDR2 is FYNNEI. This CDR3 has 14 amino acids. The CDR3 sequence is CASSESWATDTQYF. CDR3 coding DNA: TGTGCCAGCAGTGAAAGTTGGGCCACAGATACGCAGTATTTT.

This sequence joins TRBV5-6 and TRBJ1-1; D may be TRBD1 (6 bases). The ends were cut back, 3 bases at V and 0 bases at J, with 9 bases in the middle. Germline loops: CDR1 SGHDT, CDR2 YYEEEE. This CDR3 is 14 amino acids long. CDR3 sequence: CASSYRVMNTEAFF. The CDR3 region has the DNA TGTGCCAGCAGCTACAGGGTTATGAACACTGAAGCTTTCTTT. The entire variable domain, with the rest obtained from reference TRBV5-6 and TRBJ1-1, is as follows: DAGVTQSPTHLIKTRGQQVTLRCSPKSGHDTVSWYQQALGQGPQFIFQYYEEEERQRGNFPDRFSGHQFPNYSSELNVNALLLGDSALYLCASSYRVMNTEAFFGQGTRLTVV.